The present TCR beta chain was sequenced within a study of Ad26.COV2.S vaccination and SARS-CoV-2 variants. Study overall: The vaccine Ad26.COV2.S was put into the muscle once, or twice with 56 days between.

Described treatment: 19 received Ad26.COV2.S at low or high dose, single or two shots; five or six received placebo; per-sample allocation not given. Day 63 after the first injection of vaccine or placebo was the sampling time. Notes on this clone: Its antigen is unknown.

Study-level results: Post-vaccination spike-specific CD8+ and CD4+ T cell responses reportedly had substantial breadth. Vaccinees showed greater spike-specific TCR breadth than placebo recipients.

Profiling relied on immunoSEQ multiplex PCR, and the TCRdb table lists in-frame clones only, not all of them. The sample yields some 480,000 clones, around 90% seen once. The CDR3 is made up of 14 amino acids. In germline, CDR1 is SGHNT, CDR2 YENEEA. Deletions cut 5 bases from V and 4 bases from J, with 14 bases between. Material: peripheral blood, obtained in a trial of Ad26.COV2.S vaccine versus placebo. The receptor was isolated from a person aged 18-60 years who received the Ad26.COV2.S COVID-19 vaccine or a placebo. The rearrangement joins TRBV11-3 to TRBJ1-1; D is unresolved. CDR3 sequence reads: CASSPRPIATEAFF. The CDR3 DNA is TGTGCCAGCAGCCCCCGCCCGATAGCCACTGAAGCTTTCTTT.